Below, 14 T cell receptor beta chains from the same sample are listed, as sequenced in a study of control samples from healthy donors and cancer patients. Produced via immunoSEQ multiplex PCR; TCRdb's table is partial and in-frame only. The repertoire holds 90,000 to 150,000 clones, approximately 88% seen once, with roughly 3.3% in the top ten. The sample consisted of blood. Source of these receptors: a man aged 40-49 years in good health.

The chain uses TRBV24-1 and TRBJ1-2; perhaps TRBD1 as D (5 bases). CDR1 and CDR2 (germline): KGHDR, SFDVKD. Trimming removed 11 bases from V and 5 bases from J, with 11 bases in between. There are 11 residues in the CDR3. The chain's CDR3 is CAIETVYGYTF. CDR3 DNA sequence: TGTGCCATCGAGACAGTGTATGGCTACACCTTC.

J is TRBJ1-1 and V is TRBV3-1 (or the pseudogene TRBV3-2); possibly TRBD1 for D (5 bases). CDR1 is LGHDT, CDR2 YNNKEL, per germline (reference sequence). V lost 1 base to trimming and J lost 4 bases, with 7 bases between them. This CDR3 is built from 13 residues. This chain's CDR3 is CASSQGGSTEAFF. CDR3 sequence (DNA): TGTGCCAGCAGCCAAGGGGGCAGCACTGAAGCTTTCTTT.

The V call is TRBV30, the J call TRBJ2-1, with D tentatively TRBD1 (6 bases). This CDR3 comprises 12 residues. Looked up from germline, CDR1 is GTSNPN and CDR2 is SVGIG (reference sequence). V was pared by 5 bases and J by 2 bases, with 7 bases between. CDR3 nucleotides: TGTGCCTGGGGACAGACCTACAATGAGCAGTTCTTC. The encoded protein is CAWGQTYNEQFF.

The rearrangement uses TRBV6-1 and TRBJ1-1, with a possible D match to TRBD1 (5 bases). CDR1 is MNHNS, CDR2 SASEGT, per germline. The CDR3 contains 15 residues. V dropped 1 base and J dropped 4 bases, with 13 bases sitting between them. This chain's CDR3 is CASSEDWSGGTEAFF. Here the CDR3 DNA reads TGTGCCAGCAGTGAAGATTGGTCGGGGGGCACTGAAGCTTTCTTT.

V usage is TRBV6-5 and J usage is TRBJ2-1; 9 positions match TRBD1. The germline gives CDR1 MNHEY, CDR2 SVGAGI. This CDR3 region has 14 residues. Germline trimming cut 7 bases from V and 7 bases from J; bases unmatched to any gene: 8. This CDR3 is CASTSGTGFNEQFF. The CDR3 DNA sequence: TGTGCCAGCACTTCCGGGACAGGGTTTAATGAGCAGTTCTTC.

This rearrangement joins TRBV9 to TRBJ2-1, with a tentative D call TRBD2 (7 bases). The length of the CDR3 is 14 residues. Looked up from germline, CDR1 is SGDLS and CDR2 is YYNGEE. Trimming pared 1 base from V and 12 bases from J, leaving 17 bases between. As DNA, the CDR3 is TGTGCCAGCAGCGTAAGTAGGGAGGGGGATGTGCAGTTCTTC. Protein: CASSVSREGDVQFF.

This clone was found once. The rearrangement links TRBV19 to TRBJ2-1, with D perhaps matching TRBD1 (5 bases). Trimming took off 4 bases at V and 5 bases at J, with 9 bases between the two ends. Germline loops: CDR1 LNHDA, CDR2 SQIVND (reference sequence). This CDR3 spans 13 amino acids. CDR3: CASSSFRDNEQFF. In DNA form, the CDR3 reads TGTGCCAGTAGTAGCTTCAGGGACAATGAGCAGTTCTTC. Full variable domain (remainder filled in from reference TRBV19 and TRBJ2-1): DGGITQSPKYLFRKEGQNVTLSCEQNLNHDAMYWYRQDPGQGLRLIYYSQIVNDFQKGDIAEGYSVSREKKESFPLTVTSAQKNPTAFYLCASSSFRDNEQFFGPGTRLTVL.

The chain joins TRBV24-1 to TRBJ2-7; 7 nucleotides line up with TRBD1. There are 15 residues in the CDR3. CDR1 is KGHDR, CDR2 SFDVKD, per germline. J gave up 1 base and V 4 bases, and 6 bases lay outside the gene matches. The CDR3 region has the DNA TGTGCCACCAGTGACCCGGGACAGCCGTCCTACGAGCAGTACTTC. The encoded protein is CATSDPGQPSYEQYF.

The rearrangement links TRBV15 to TRBJ1-5; weak D call: TRBD1 (6 bases). Trimming shortened V by 5 bases and J by 0 bases, and 11 bases separated the two germline ends. Germline V gene data show CDR1 as LNHNV and CDR2 as YYDKDF (reference sequence). The CDR3 runs to 15 residues. CDR3 sequence reads: CATSEGGNSNQPQHF. CDR3 coding DNA: TGTGCCACCAGCGAAGGGGGGAATAGCAATCAGCCCCAGCATTTT.

The chain joins TRBV10-3 to TRBJ1-1; 8 bases are a match to TRBD1. The V segment lost 3 bases and the J segment 5 bases; nucleotides outside the gene matches: 14. The CDR3 has 17 residues. Germline V gene data show CDR1 as ENHRY and CDR2 as SYGVKD. CDR3 DNA: TGTGCCATCAGTGACCCGGACAGGGAGGGGGCGAATACTGAAGCTTTCTTT. As protein: CAISDPDREGANTEAFF.

The chain recombines TRBV29-1 with TRBJ2-5, with TRBD2 identical over 7 bases. V shed 7 bases, J shed 5 bases, and the junction held 10 bases outside the gene matches. CDR1 and CDR2 from the germline V gene are SQVTM and ANQGSEA. The CDR3 consists of 13 residues. CDR3 in DNA: TGCAGCGGGGGGGGGACCTACCGGGAGACCCAGTACTTC. It is translated as CSGGGTYRETQYF.

This chain connects TRBV5-6 to TRBJ2-2, with D possibly being TRBD1 (6 bases). Trimming left V 0 bases short and J 4 bases short, with 13 bases between. Germline V lookup: CDR1 SGHDT, CDR2 YYEEEE. The CDR3 is 16 amino acids. The CDR3 here is CASSLDQGIGTGELFF. In DNA, the CDR3 is TGTGCCAGCAGCTTGGATCAGGGGATTGGCACCGGGGAGCTGTTTTTT.

This chain uses TRBV24-1 with TRBJ2-2; D possibly matches TRBD1 or TRBD2 (5 bases each). In germline, CDR1 is KGHDR, CDR2 SFDVKD. The CDR3 runs 14 residues. V shed 10 bases and J shed 3 bases, with 14 bases lying between them. CDR3 coding DNA: TGTGCCACGGGACCGCGAAAGGACACCGGGGAGCTGTTTTTT. Translating gives CATGPRKDTGELFF.

This chain connects TRBV29-1 to TRBJ1-1, with no clear D. Germline V gene lookup returns CDR1 SQVTM and CDR2 ANQGSEA. Trimming removed 5 bases at V and 3 bases at J, with 10 bases between. The CDR3 totals 12 residues. The CDR3: CSVTLSDTEAFF. CDR3 in DNA: TGCAGCGTTACCCTCTCGGACACTGAAGCTTTCTTT. Using reference TRBV29-1 and TRBJ1-1 for the parts outside the CDR3, the full variable domain is SAVISQKPSRDICQRGTSLTIQCQVDSQVTMMFWYRQQPGQSLTLIATANQGSEATYESGFVIDKFPISRPNLTFSTLTVSNMSPEDSSIYLCSVTLSDTEAFFGQGTRLTVV.